This TCR beta chain was identified during a study of vaccination and CD4 T cells after COVID-19. Study-level information: Six males and four females, two Hispanic, made up the convalescents.

Concerning this clonotype: Its antigen is unknown.

Treatment specified: roughly ten-day PBMC culture with coronavirus spike peptide pools or control peptides (ViraFEST assay). ViraFEST grew antigen-specific T cells using peptide pools, then sequenced TCRs. Study findings and constraints: SARS-CoV-2-reactive clonotype medians increased from approximately 21 to 40, not significantly.

Sequenced with the Oncomine TCR Beta short-read assay was DNA taken from cultured CD4+ T cells. Using its own MiXCR run on the PCR reads, TCRdb lists one record per CDR3 protein. The sample has approximately 15,000 distinct CDR3 sequences; roughly 50% are singletons. The CDR3 loop spans 14 amino acids. V dropped 5 bases and J dropped 4 bases, with 14 bases sitting between them. Sequencing was performed on CD4+ T cells from blood, cultured in vitro, taken before SARS-CoV-2 vaccination. The chain combines TRBV12-3 or TRBV12-4 with TRBJ1-2; tentatively, D is TRBD1 (5 bases). This TCR was recovered from a human donor who had recovered from COVID-19. The CDR3 loop reads CASSPPGALYGYTF. DNA of the CDR3: TGTGCCAGCAGTCCCCCCGGGGCCCTCTATGGCTACACCTTC.